This TCR beta chain is from a study of blood T cell repertoires in COVID-19. Study at large: PBMCs, B-cell-depleted T cells, or T cells were the source of the cDNA or gDNA that made up the material.

The study assigned cohorts using participant-reported clinical history. Within the 2 weeks before study entry, each person in the exposed group met a COVID-19 case. Per the original data handling: Amplified reference gene primers provided the basis for estimating nucleated cell counts. Repertoires were generated with immunoSEQ multiplex PCR, while TCRdb's copy carries only in-frame clones and drops some. The D gene and trimming were derived from the DNA, and the V and J assignments and clone size from that table. The repertoire holds about 300,000 clones, 85% seen once, with approximately 1.9% in the top ten. V was cut by 10 bases and J by 4 bases, with 25 bases left in between. Germline CDR1 and CDR2: MDHEN and SYDVKM. This CDR3 has 16 amino acids.

This TCR was recovered from a woman in her thirties who had been exposed to COVID-19. The sequencing sample was made of PBMCs or T cells enriched from blood (not recorded which). The rearrangement links TRBV28 to TRBJ2-5, with D tentatively TRBD2 (5 bases). CDR3 sequence (DNA): TGTGCCAATGGACCAAAGGGAGTTCTCGATATAGAGACCCAGTACTTC. This sequence encodes CANGPKGVLDIETQYF.